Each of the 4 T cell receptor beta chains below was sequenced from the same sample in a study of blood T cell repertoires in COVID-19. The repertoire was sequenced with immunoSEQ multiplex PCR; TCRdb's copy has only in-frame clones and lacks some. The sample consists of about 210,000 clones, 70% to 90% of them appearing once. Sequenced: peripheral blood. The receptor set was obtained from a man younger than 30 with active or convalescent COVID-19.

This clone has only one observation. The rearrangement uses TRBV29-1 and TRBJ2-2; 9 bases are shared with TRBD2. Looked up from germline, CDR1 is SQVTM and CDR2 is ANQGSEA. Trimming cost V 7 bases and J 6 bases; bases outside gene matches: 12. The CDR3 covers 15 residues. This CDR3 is CSAAIAGVPSGELFF. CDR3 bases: TGCAGCGCAGCAATAGCGGGAGTTCCTTCCGGGGAGCTGTTTTTT.

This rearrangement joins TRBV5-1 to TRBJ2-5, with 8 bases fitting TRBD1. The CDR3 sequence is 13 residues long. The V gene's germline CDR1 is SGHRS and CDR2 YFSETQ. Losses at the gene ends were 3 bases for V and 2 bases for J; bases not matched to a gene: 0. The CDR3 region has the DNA TGCGCCAGCAGCTGGGACAGGCAAGAGACCCAGTACTTC. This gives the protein CASSWDRQETQYF.

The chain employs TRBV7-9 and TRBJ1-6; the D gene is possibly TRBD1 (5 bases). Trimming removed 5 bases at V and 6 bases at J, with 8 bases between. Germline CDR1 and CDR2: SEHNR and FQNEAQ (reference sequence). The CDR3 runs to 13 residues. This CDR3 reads CASSPGRNSPLHF. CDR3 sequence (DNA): TGTGCCAGCAGCCCAGGGCGTAATTCACCCCTCCACTTT.

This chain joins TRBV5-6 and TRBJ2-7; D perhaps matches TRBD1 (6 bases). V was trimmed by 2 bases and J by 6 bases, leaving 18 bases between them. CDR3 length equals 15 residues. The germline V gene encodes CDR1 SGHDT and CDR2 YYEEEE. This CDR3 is CASSFRTATPGEQYF. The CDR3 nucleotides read TGTGCCAGCAGCTTCCGGACAGCAACTCCTGGCGAGCAGTACTTC.